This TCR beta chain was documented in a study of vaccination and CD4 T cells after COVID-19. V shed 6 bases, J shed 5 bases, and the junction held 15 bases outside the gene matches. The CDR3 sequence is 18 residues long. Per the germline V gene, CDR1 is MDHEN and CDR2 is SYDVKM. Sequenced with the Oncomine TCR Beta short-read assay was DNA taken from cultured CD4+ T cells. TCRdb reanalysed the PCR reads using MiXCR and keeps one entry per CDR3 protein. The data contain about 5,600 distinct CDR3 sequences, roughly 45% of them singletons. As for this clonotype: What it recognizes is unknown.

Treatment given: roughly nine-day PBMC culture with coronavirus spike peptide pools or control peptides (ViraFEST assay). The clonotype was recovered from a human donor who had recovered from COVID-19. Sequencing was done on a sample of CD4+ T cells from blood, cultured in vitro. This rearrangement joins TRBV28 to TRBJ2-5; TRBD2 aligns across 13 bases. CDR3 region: CASSFGPRGLAGEETQYF. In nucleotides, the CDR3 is TGTGCCAGCAGCTTTGGCCCGCGCGGACTAGCGGGGGAGGAGACCCAGTACTTC.